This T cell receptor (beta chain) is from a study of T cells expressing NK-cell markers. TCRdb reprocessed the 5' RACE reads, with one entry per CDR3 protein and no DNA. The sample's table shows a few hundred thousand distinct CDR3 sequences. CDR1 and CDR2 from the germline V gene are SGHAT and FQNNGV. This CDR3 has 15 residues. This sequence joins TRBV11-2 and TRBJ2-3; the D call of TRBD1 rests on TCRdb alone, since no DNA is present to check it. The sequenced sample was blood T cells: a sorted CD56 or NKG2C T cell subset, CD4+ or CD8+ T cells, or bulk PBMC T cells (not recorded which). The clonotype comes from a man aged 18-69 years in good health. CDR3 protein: CASSFGQGASDTQYF.